Listed below are T cell receptor beta chains from one sample, sequenced in a study of blood T cell repertoires in COVID-19. Sequencing used immunoSEQ multiplex PCR; TCRdb keeps in-frame clones, though not all of them. This sample has about 210,000 clones, with about nine tenths found just once. Sequences were obtained from peripheral blood. The origin of the receptors is a woman in her 40s with acute or convalescent COVID-19. The CDR3 runs from the conserved cysteine through the conserved F or W. The order of the fields is D gene, clone size, J gene, V gene, CDR3 protein, CDR3 DNA. The D gene is left open where the match is weak. Some rows have no size entry. The others give once, few or many, or a class for an expanded clone.

-,-,TRBJ1-1,TRBV9,CASSVEQLNTEAFF,TGTGCCAGCAGCGTAGAACAGTTAAACACTGAAGCTTTCTTT
-,few,TRBJ1-3,TRBV24-1,CATSDLWGHGNTIYF,TGTGCCACCAGTGATTTGTGGGGGCATGGAAACACCATATATTTT
-,-,TRBJ1-1,TRBV7-5,CARTGCRGLTEAFF,TGTGCCAGAACCGGCTGCAGGGGTCTCACTGAAGCTTTCTTT
TRBD1,-,TRBJ1-5,TRBV30,CAWSPGGGQPQHF,TGTGCCTGGAGTCCAGGGGGCGGACAGCCCCAGCATTTT
-,-,TRBJ1-4,TRBV7-9,CASSLGAGENLNEKLFF,TGTGCCAGCTCCTTGGGGGCAGGGGAGAACCTTAATGAAAAACTGTTTTTT
-,-,TRBJ1-6,TRBV2,CASSPTSGVYNSPLHF,TGTGCCAGCAGCCCTACGTCAGGGGTTTATAATTCACCCCTCCACTTT
-,-,TRBJ1-6,TRBV19,CASSREYSPLHF,TGTGCCAGTAGCCGAGAATATTCACCCCTCCACTTT
-,-,TRBJ1-6,TRBV5-1,CASSLETANSPLHF,TGCGCCAGCAGCTTGGAGACAGCGAATTCACCCCTCCACTTT
-,few,TRBJ1-1,TRBV5-8,CASYGGVVMNTEAFF,TGTGCCAGCTACGGAGGCGTTGTGATGAACACTGAAGCTTTCTTT
-,few,TRBJ1-3,TRBV19,CARGQNSGNTIYF,TGTGCCAGAGGACAGAACTCTGGAAACACCATATATTTT
-,-,TRBJ1-1,TRBV6-4,CASRNNLNTEAFF,TGTGCCAGCAGGAACAACCTGAACACTGAAGCTTTCTTT
-,-,TRBJ1-1,TRBV19,CASSITGYSEAFF,TGTGCCAGTAGTATCACAGGGTATTCTGAAGCTTTCTTT
TRBD1,-,TRBJ1-1,TRBV14,CASSQDFMGRGDTEAFF,TGTGCCAGCAGCCAAGATTTTATGGGCAGGGGGGACACTGAAGCTTTCTTT
TRBD1,-,TRBJ2-1,TRBV24-1,CATSDLKGQGHSYNEQFF,TGTGCCACCAGTGATCTCAAAGGACAGGGTCACTCCTACAATGAGCAGTTCTTC
-,-,TRBJ2-3,TRBV9,CASSTPEGGGRSDTQYF,TGTGCCAGCAGCACACCAGAAGGGGGGGGCAGATCAGATACGCAGTATTTT
TRBD1,-,TRBJ1-4,TRBV7-8,CASSRRTGLPTNEKLFF,TGTGCCAGCAGCCGTCGGACAGGCCTGCCAACTAATGAAAAACTGTTTTTT
-,-,TRBJ2-6,TRBV5-1,CASSLALAVGANVLTF,TGCGCCAGCAGCTTGGCCCTGGCAGTAGGGGCCAACGTCCTGACTTTC
-,-,TRBJ1-3,TRBV7-2,CASSLQQSGNTIYF,TGTGCCAGCAGCTTACAACAGTCTGGAAACACCATATATTTT
TRBD1,-,TRBJ2-1,TRBV6-5,CASSQTGNTGDEQFF,TGTGCCAGCAGTCAGACAGGGAACACAGGGGATGAGCAGTTCTTC
-,-,TRBJ1-5,TRBV19,CASTRGAGNQPQHF,TGTGCCAGTACCCGGGGGGCGGGCAATCAGCCCCAGCATTTT
-,-,TRBJ2-1,TRBV3-1/TRBV3-2,CASSQAPGSYNEQFF,TGTGCCAGCAGCCAAGCCCCCGGGAGCTACAATGAGCAGTTCTTC
-,-,TRBJ2-2,TRBV7-9,CASSLSGRANTGELFF,TGTGCCAGCAGCTTAAGTGGCAGGGCGAACACCGGGGAGCTGTTTTTT
-,-,TRBJ1-4,TRBV1,CTSSQDTGGKFEKLFF,TGCACCAGCAGCCAAGACACAGGGGGCAAGTTTGAAAAACTGTTTTTT
TRBD1,-,TRBJ2-5,TRBV7-2,CASSLGQQETQYF,TGTGCCAGCAGCTTGGGACAGCAAGAGACCCAGTACTTC
TRBD2,-,TRBJ2-3,TRBV9,CASSFTSARADTQYF,TGTGCCAGCAGCTTTACTAGCGCCAGGGCAGATACGCAGTATTTT
TRBD1,-,TRBJ1-2,TRBV6-4,CATRLGQGHGYTF,TGTGCCACCAGGCTTGGACAGGGACATGGCTACACCTTC
TRBD2,-,TRBJ2-3,TRBV9,CASSAPGGGAADTQYF,TGTGCCAGCAGCGCCCCGGGGGGGGGCGCTGCAGATACGCAGTATTTT
TRBD1,-,TRBJ1-5,TRBV30,CAWSTGTGNQPQHF,TGTGCCTGGAGTACCGGGACAGGAAATCAGCCCCAGCATTTT
-,-,TRBJ2-1,TRBV6-6,CASSYPGANEQFF,TGTGCCAGCAGTTACCCAGGGGCGAATGAGCAGTTCTTC
TRBD1,-,TRBJ1-4,TRBV10-3,CAISPPRDRVGVTSEKLFF,TGTGCCATCAGTCCCCCCCGGGACAGGGTAGGGGTAACAAGTGAAAAACTGTTTTTT
-,-,TRBJ1-1,TRBV10-2,CASTPMGGQTEAFF,TGCGCCAGCACCCCTATGGGGGGTCAAACTGAAGCTTTCTTT
-,-,TRBJ2-5,TRBV6-5,CASYARGSQETQYF,TGTGCCAGCTACGCCCGGGGGTCCCAAGAGACCCAGTACTTC
-,-,TRBJ1-4,TRBV5-1,CASSVRGATNEKLFF,TGCGCCAGCAGCGTCCGGGGGGCAACTAATGAAAAACTGTTTTTT
TRBD1,-,TRBJ1-2,TRBV6-6,CASSPRFSLDRVDYGYTF,TGTGCCAGCAGTCCTCGCTTTAGTTTGGACAGGGTTGACTATGGCTACACCTTC
-,once,TRBJ1-1,TRBV30,CAWSRVYTEAFF,TGTGCCTGGAGTCGGGTGTACACTGAAGCTTTCTTT
-,-,TRBJ1-2,TRBV6-6,CASRALGTHYGYTF,TGTGCCAGCAGGGCACTGGGCACCCACTATGGCTACACCTTC
-,-,TRBJ1-1,TRBV6-5,CASTLRGEAFF,TGTGCCAGCACCTTAAGGGGGGAAGCTTTCTTT
TRBD1,-,TRBJ1-5,TRBV19,CASSMWQGVVSNQPQHF,TGTGCCAGTAGTATGTGGCAGGGGGTGGTTAGCAATCAGCCCCAGCATTTT
-,-,TRBJ2-1,TRBV20-1,CSASGPGLYYNEQFF,TGCAGTGCTAGTGGTCCGGGACTTTATTACAATGAGCAGTTCTTC
TRBD1,once,TRBJ1-1,TRBV5-1,CASSLPFRGTEAFF,TGCGCCAGCAGCTTGCCCTTCAGGGGGACTGAAGCTTTCTTT
-,-,TRBJ1-1,TRBV12-3/TRBV12-4,CASSLGRGSGAFF,TGTGCCAGCAGTTTAGGTAGGGGCTCGGGAGCTTTCTTT
-,-,TRBJ1-2,TRBV2,CASTPSLGEGGRGYTF,TGTGCCAGCACCCCTAGTCTCGGGGAGGGGGGGCGTGGCTACACCTTC
TRBD1,-,TRBJ1-2,TRBV30,CAWAMDRRLGGYTF,TGTGCCTGGGCGATGGACAGGCGATTGGGGGGCTACACCTTC
TRBD1,few,TRBJ1-2,TRBV27,CASSRQGLNYGYTF,TGTGCCAGCAGTCGACAGGGGCTGAACTATGGCTACACCTTC
TRBD1,-,TRBJ1-3,TRBV4-2,CASSQVQQGASGNTIYF,TGTGCCAGCAGCCAGGTTCAACAGGGGGCCTCTGGAAACACCATATATTTT
TRBD1,-,TRBJ1-4,TRBV2,CASSQSDRGFSEKLFF,TGTGCCAGCAGCCAATCGGACAGGGGGTTTTCCGAAAAACTGTTTTTT
TRBD1,-,TRBJ2-6,TRBV10-3,CAISERGQDYSGANVLTF,TGTGCCATCAGTGAGCGGGGACAGGACTACTCTGGGGCCAACGTCCTGACTTTC
-,-,TRBJ1-2,TRBV6-6,CASSPGTAKPGELYGYTF,TGTGCCAGCAGTCCGGGGACGGCAAAGCCAGGGGAACTCTATGGCTACACCTTC
-,-,TRBJ1-1,TRBV5-4,CASSSGGPLNTEAFF,TGTGCCAGCAGCTCGGGGGGACCTCTGAACACTGAAGCTTTCTTT
TRBD2,-,TRBJ2-4,TRBV7-2,CASSLSTSGGSKNIQYF,TGTGCCAGCAGCTTGTCGACTAGCGGGGGGTCCAAAAACATTCAGTACTTC
-,-,TRBJ2-5,TRBV13,CASSLGEGETQYF,TGTGCCAGCAGCTTAGGTGAGGGAGAGACCCAGTACTTC
TRBD1,once,TRBJ1-5,TRBV18,CASSPKETGGWGNQPQHF,TGTGCCAGCTCACCGAAAGAAACAGGGGGCTGGGGCAATCAGCCCCAGCATTTT
TRBD2,once,TRBJ2-3,TRBV2,CASRLAGGHSTDTQYF,TGTGCCAGCAGACTAGCGGGGGGCCATAGCACAGATACGCAGTATTTT
-,-,TRBJ1-2,TRBV10-3,CAISYGQSNYGYTF,TGTGCCATCAGTTACGGACAGTCTAACTATGGCTACACCTTC
-,-,TRBJ1-1,TRBV5-1,CASRSIQQGRNTEAFF,TGCGCCAGCAGATCTATCCAACAGGGACGGAACACTGAAGCTTTCTTT
TRBD1,-,TRBJ1-1,TRBV7-2,CASSPDREPYTEAFF,TGTGCCAGCAGCCCAGACAGGGAGCCATACACTGAAGCTTTCTTT
-,few,TRBJ2-3,TRBV9,CASSVVWGTSTDTQYF,TGTGCCAGCAGCGTAGTCTGGGGGACTAGCACAGATACGCAGTATTTT
TRBD1,-,TRBJ1-3,TRBV5-1,CASSLNIMTGSSGNTIYF,TGCGCCAGCAGCTTAAACATAATGACAGGGAGCTCTGGAAACACCATATATTTT
TRBD2,many,TRBJ2-3,TRBV7-8,CASRIAGSGAHDTQYF,TGTGCCAGCAGGATCGCGGGTAGCGGGGCTCACGATACGCAGTATTTT
TRBD2,once,TRBJ2-3,TRBV4-2,CASSQYGTSGGPNTDTQYF,TGTGCCAGCAGCCAATACGGGACTAGCGGGGGGCCTAACACAGATACGCAGTATTTT